These 12 T cell receptor beta chains came from one sample sequenced in a study of blood T cell repertoires in COVID-19. Sequencing was performed with immunoSEQ multiplex PCR; in TCRdb, only in-frame clones are kept and a portion is missing. The sample includes over 200,000 clones, 70% to 90% seen only once; the top ten take 10% to 15%. The sequenced sample consisted of peripheral blood. The receptors originated from a woman in her late teens or twenties who had recovered from COVID-19.

This rearrangement joins TRBV9 to TRBJ2-1, with D uncertain. This CDR3 spans 11 amino acids. Germline CDR1 is SGDLS and CDR2 is YYNGEE. V lost 4 bases and J 7 bases, leaving 6 bases between the germline ends. The CDR3 is CASSTRNEQFF. CDR3 bases: TGTGCCAGCAGCACCCGGAATGAGCAGTTCTTC.

This chain connects TRBV7-8 to TRBJ1-2; possible D gene TRBD1, 5 bases. From germline, CDR1 is SGHVS and CDR2 FQNEAQ. The CDR3 runs to 12 residues. The V end lost 3 bases, the J end lost 7 bases, and 9 bases lay between the germline ends. CDR3 residues: CASSFGGAGYTF. The CDR3 DNA reads as TGTGCCAGCAGCTTTGGTGGGGCTGGCTACACCTTC.

The V and J genes are TRBV7-9 and TRBJ1-2; TRBD1 agrees at 8 bases. Germline-derived CDR1 and CDR2 are SEHNR and FQNEAQ (reference sequence). V was clipped by 4 bases and J by 8 bases; unmatched bases: 12. The CDR3 sequence is 15 residues long. The CDR3 region is CASSSRTGTGLGYTF. The CDR3 DNA is TGTGCCAGCAGCTCGCGTACCGGGACAGGTTTAGGCTACACCTTC.

V and J are TRBV11-3 and TRBJ1-1; 9 nucleotides agree with TRBD1. V dropped 5 bases and J dropped 4; count of bases not matched to a gene: 2. Germline CDR1 reads SGHNT; CDR2 reads YENEEA. The CDR3 loop spans 13 amino acids. In nucleotides, the CDR3 is TGTGCCAGCAGCGCGACAGGGGGCACTGAAGCTTTCTTT. Its translation: CASSATGGTEAFF.

V usage is TRBV6-1 and J usage is TRBJ2-1; 9 nucleotides line up with TRBD2. J gave up 6 bases and V 2 bases, and 5 bases lay outside the gene matches. The germline V gene encodes CDR1 MNHNS and CDR2 SASEGT. CDR3 size: 15 residues. This CDR3 reads CASSELAGSGNEQFF. In nucleotides, the CDR3 is TGTGCCAGCAGTGAACTAGCGGGATCGGGCAATGAGCAGTTCTTC.

About this clone itself: The sample contains more than one DNA sequence encoding this CDR3. The rearrangement uses TRBV15 and TRBJ1-3, with 7 bases identical to TRBD1. Germline values: CDR1 LNHNV, CDR2 YYDKDF (reference sequence). V was clipped by 0 bases and J by 2 bases; unmatched bases: 1. The CDR3 has 15 amino acids. Here the CDR3 reads CATSRERGPGNTIYF. The DNA for the CDR3 is TGTGCCACCAGCAGAGAAAGGGGGCCTGGAAACACCATATATTTT.

The chain links TRBV6-5 to TRBJ2-3, with a possible D match to TRBD2 (5 bases). Trimming pared 4 bases from V and 0 bases from J, leaving 14 bases between. Germline CDR1 and CDR2: MNHEY and SVGAGI. The CDR3 spans 16 residues. The CDR3 sequence is CASSSPGGTSTDTQYF. In nucleotides, the CDR3 is TGTGCCAGCAGTTCCCCTGGAGGCACTAGCACAGATACGCAGTATTTT.

As concerns this clone: One end of the junction varies from germline; a read error may be responsible. V is TRBV13 and J is TRBJ2-7; 9 bases line up with TRBD1. This CDR3 is built from 14 residues. Germline V gives CDR1 PRHDT, CDR2 FYEKMQ (reference sequence). CDR3 sequence: CASSVGTGFYEQYF. CDR3 nucleotide sequence: TGTGCCAGCAGCGTAGGGACAGGGTTTTACGAGCAGTACTTC.

The chain couples TRBV9 to TRBJ1-5; TRBD1 agrees at 9 bases. Germline CDR1 and CDR2: SGDLS and YYNGEE. V shed 3 bases, J shed 4 bases, and the junction held 5 bases outside the gene matches. CDR3 size: 15 residues. Here the CDR3 reads CASSASGTGNQPQHF. The DNA for the CDR3 is TGTGCCAGCAGCGCGTCCGGGACAGGGAATCAGCCCCAGCATTTT. Variable domain in full (rest from reference TRBV9 and TRBJ1-5): DSGVTQTPKHLITATGQRVTLRCSPRSGDLSVYWYQQSLDQGLQFLIQYYNGEERAKGNILERFSAQQFPDLHSELNLSSLELGDSALYFCASSASGTGNQPQHFGDGTRLSIL.

The V call is TRBV6-5, the J call TRBJ1-2; D not resolved. CDR1 MNHEY and CDR2 SVGAGI come from the germline V gene. The CDR3 is 14 residues long. The V gene lost 2 bases and the J gene lost 4 bases, with 11 bases spanning the gap. The CDR3 protein is CASSYGATTYGYTF. The CDR3 nucleotides read TGTGCCAGCAGTTACGGTGCAACAACCTATGGCTACACCTTC.

The chain is built from TRBV5-1 and TRBJ1-6, with 7 bases identical to TRBD1. V dropped 2 bases and J dropped 6; count of bases not matched to a gene: 11. CDR3 length equals 17 residues. Germline loops: CDR1 SGHRS, CDR2 YFSETQ. CDR3 region: CASSLDRVPQTNSPLHF. CDR3 nucleotides: TGCGCCAGCAGCTTAGACAGGGTCCCGCAGACTAATTCACCCCTCCACTTT. Full variable domain (rest looked up from reference TRBV5-1 and TRBJ1-6): KAGVTQTPRYLIKTRGQQVTLSCSPISGHRSVSWYQQTPGQGLQFLFEYFSETQRNKGNFPGRFSGRQFSNSRSEMNVSTLELGDSALYLCASSLDRVPQTNSPLHFGNGTRLTVT.

The J gene is TRBJ1-3, the V gene TRBV6-5; 8 nucleotides match TRBD1. Per the germline V gene, CDR1 is MNHEY and CDR2 is SVGAGI. V trimming: 6 bases; J trimming: 3 bases; junction bases outside the gene matches: 7. The CDR3 spans 15 residues. CDR3 loop: CASSPTGGHGNTIYF. CDR3 nucleotides: TGTGCCAGCAGCCCCACAGGGGGACATGGAAACACCATATATTTT.